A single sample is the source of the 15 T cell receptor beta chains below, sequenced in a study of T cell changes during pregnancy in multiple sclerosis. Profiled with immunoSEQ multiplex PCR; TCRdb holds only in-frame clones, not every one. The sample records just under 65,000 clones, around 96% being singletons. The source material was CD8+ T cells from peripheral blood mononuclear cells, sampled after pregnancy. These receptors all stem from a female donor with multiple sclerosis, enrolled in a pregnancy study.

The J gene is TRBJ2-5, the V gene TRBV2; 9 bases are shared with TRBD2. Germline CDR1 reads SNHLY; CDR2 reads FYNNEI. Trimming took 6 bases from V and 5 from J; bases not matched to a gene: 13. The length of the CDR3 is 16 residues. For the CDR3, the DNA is TGTGCCAGCAGGTCGGCTAGCGGGGTCTCCTGGGAGACCCAGTACTTC. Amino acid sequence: CASRSASGVSWETQYF.

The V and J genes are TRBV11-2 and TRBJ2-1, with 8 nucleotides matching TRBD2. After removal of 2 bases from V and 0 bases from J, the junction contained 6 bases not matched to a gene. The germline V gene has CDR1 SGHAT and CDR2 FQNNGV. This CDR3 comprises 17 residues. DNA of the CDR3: TGTGCCAGCAGCTTATATACAGGGACTAGCTCCTACAATGAGCAGTTCTTC. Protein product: CASSLYTGTSSYNEQFF.

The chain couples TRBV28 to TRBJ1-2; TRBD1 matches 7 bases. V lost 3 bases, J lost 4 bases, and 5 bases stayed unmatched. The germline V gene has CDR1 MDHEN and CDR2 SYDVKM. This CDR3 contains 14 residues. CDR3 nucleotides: TGTGCCAGCAGTTTTGGGACAGTGGGCTATGGCTACACCTTC. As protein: CASSFGTVGYGYTF.

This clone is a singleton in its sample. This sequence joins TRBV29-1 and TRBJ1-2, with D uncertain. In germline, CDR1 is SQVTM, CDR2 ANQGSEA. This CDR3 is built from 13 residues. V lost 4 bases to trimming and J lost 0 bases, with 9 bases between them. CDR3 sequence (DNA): TGCAGCGTTGGCGGGGTTACTAACTATGGCTACACCTTC. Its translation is CSVGGVTNYGYTF.

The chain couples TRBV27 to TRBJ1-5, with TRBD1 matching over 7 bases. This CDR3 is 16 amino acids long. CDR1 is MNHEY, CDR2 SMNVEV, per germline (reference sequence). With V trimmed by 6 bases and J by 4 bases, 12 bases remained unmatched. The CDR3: CASRTTNQTGNQPQHF. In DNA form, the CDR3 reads TGTGCCAGCAGGACAACAAACCAGACAGGGAATCAGCCCCAGCATTTT.

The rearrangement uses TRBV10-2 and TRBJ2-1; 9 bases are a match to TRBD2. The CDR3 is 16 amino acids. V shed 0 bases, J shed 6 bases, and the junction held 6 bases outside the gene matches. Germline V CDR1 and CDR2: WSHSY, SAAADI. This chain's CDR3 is CASSESSSGNVNEQFF. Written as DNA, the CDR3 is TGCGCCAGCAGTGAGTCGTCTAGCGGGAACGTCAATGAGCAGTTCTTC.

CDR3 residues: CASSLITSTNEKLFF. CDR3 nucleotide sequence: TGTGCCAGCAGCTTAATTACTTCAACTAATGAAAAACTGTTTTTT. This chain uses TRBV7-9 with TRBJ1-4, with D hard to call. Between the trimmed V and J ends, which lost 2 bases and 0 bases, there was a span of 7 bases. The CDR3 contains 15 residues. Germline loops: CDR1 SEHNR, CDR2 FQNEAQ (reference sequence).

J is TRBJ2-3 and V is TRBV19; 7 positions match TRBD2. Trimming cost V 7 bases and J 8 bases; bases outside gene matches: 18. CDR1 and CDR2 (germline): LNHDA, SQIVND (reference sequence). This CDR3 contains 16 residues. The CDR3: CASNLAGLGALSTQYF. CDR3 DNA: TGTGCCAGTAATTTAGCGGGTTTAGGGGCCCTAAGTACGCAGTATTTT.

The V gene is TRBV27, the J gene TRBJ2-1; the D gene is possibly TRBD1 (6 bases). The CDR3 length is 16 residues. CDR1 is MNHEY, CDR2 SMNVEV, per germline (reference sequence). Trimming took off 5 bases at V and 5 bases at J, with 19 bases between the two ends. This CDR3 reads CASSLTSRGIHNEQFF. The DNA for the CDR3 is TGTGCCAGCAGTCTTACCTCCAGGGGTATTCACAATGAGCAGTTCTTC.

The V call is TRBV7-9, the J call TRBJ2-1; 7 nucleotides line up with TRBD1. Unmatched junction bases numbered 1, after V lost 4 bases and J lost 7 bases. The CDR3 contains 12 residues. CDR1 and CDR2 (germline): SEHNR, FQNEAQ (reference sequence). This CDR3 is CASSSTGNEQFF. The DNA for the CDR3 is TGTGCCAGCAGCTCGACAGGGAATGAGCAGTTCTTC. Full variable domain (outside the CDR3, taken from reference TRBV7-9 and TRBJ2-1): DTGVSQNPRHKITKRGQNVTFRCDPISEHNRLYWYRQTLGQGPEFLTYFQNEAQLEKSRLLSDRFSAERPKGSFSTLEIQRTEQGDSAMYLCASSSTGNEQFFGPGTRLTVL.

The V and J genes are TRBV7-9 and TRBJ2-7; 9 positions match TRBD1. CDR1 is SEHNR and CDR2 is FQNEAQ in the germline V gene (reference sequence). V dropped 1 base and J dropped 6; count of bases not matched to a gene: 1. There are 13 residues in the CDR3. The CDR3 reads CASSLGTGAEQYF. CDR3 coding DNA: TGTGCCAGCAGCTTAGGGACAGGGGCCGAGCAGTACTTC.

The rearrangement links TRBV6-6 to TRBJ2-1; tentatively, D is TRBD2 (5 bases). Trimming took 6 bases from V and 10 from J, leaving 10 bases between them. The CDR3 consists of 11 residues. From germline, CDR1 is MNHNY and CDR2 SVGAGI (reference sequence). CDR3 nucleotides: TGTGCCAGCAGGAGGGCTGCGGAGCAGTTCTTC. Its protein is CASRRAAEQFF.

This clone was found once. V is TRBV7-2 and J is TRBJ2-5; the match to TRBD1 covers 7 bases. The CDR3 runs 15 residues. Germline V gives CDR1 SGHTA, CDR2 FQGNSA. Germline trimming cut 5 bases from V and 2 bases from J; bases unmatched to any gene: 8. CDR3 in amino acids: CASSKTPGQQETQYF. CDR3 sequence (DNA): TGTGCCAGCAGCAAAACTCCGGGACAGCAAGAGACCCAGTACTTC.

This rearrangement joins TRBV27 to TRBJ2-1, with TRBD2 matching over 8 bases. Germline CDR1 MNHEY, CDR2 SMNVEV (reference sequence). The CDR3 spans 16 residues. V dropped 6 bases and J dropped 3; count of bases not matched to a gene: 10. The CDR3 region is CASRHSTSGLYNEQFF. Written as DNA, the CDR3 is TGTGCCAGCAGACATTCTACTAGCGGACTCTACAATGAGCAGTTCTTC.

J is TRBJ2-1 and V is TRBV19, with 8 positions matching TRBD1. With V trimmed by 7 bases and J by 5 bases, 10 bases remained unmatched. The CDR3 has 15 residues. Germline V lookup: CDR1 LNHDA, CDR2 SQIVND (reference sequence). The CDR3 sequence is CASNPRDRPHNEQFF. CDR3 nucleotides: TGTGCCAGTAACCCCCGGGACAGGCCCCACAATGAGCAGTTCTTC.